The 22 T cell receptor beta chains in this list originate from one sample, sequenced in a study of T cells in localized non-small cell lung cancer. Method: immunoSEQ multiplex PCR; TCRdb's copy keeps in-frame clones and lacks some. The table has roughly 90,000 clones, about nine tenths seen once. The source was PBMCs, collected before any cancer treatment. The receptors were gathered from a woman aged 40 to 75 with stage II squamous cell lung carcinoma.

The V call is TRBV6-5, the J call TRBJ1-2, with D hard to call. With 5 bases removed from V and 5 bases from J, the gap between germline ends came to 12 bases. This CDR3 has 13 residues. Germline CDR1 and CDR2: MNHEY and SVGAGI. CDR3 amino acids: CASSAQVGYGYTF. The CDR3 DNA sequence: TGTGCCAGCAGTGCGCAAGTGGGGTATGGCTACACCTTC.

The chain combines TRBV28 with TRBJ2-7; 7 bases fit TRBD2. Germline assignment: CDR1 MDHEN and CDR2 SYDVKM. The trim removed 8 bases at V and 2 bases at J, leaving 6 bases unmatched. This CDR3 comprises 13 residues. DNA of the CDR3: TGTGCCAGCGCCTTACGGGAGGCCTACGAGCAGTACTTC. As protein: CASALREAYEQYF.

The chain employs TRBV30 and TRBJ1-1; D gene ambiguous. Looked up from germline, CDR1 is GTSNPN and CDR2 is SVGIG (reference sequence). Trimming removed 4 bases at V and 5 bases at J, with 14 bases between. The CDR3 has 13 amino acids. CDR3 amino acids: CAWIRSSATEAFF. For the CDR3, the DNA is TGTGCCTGGATTCGATCCAGTGCGACTGAAGCTTTCTTT. Looking up the rest from reference TRBV30 and TRBJ1-1 gives the full variable domain: SQTIHQWPATLVQPVGSPLSLECTVEGTSNPNLYWYRQAAGRGLQLLFYSVGIGQISSEVPQNLSASRPQDRQFILSSKKLLLSDSGFYLCAWIRSSATEAFFGQGTRLTVV.

V is TRBV28 and J is TRBJ2-1; no definite D call. The CDR3 runs to 13 residues. The germline CDR1 and CDR2 sequences are MDHEN and SYDVKM. V lost 3 bases, J lost 5 bases, and 8 bases lay in between. Here the CDR3 DNA reads TGTGCCAGCAGTTTCGCAGACAACAATGAGCAGTTCTTC. This codes for CASSFADNNEQFF.

This chain links TRBV10-3 with TRBJ2-1; the match to TRBD2 covers 7 bases. CDR1 ENHRY and CDR2 SYGVKD come from the germline V gene. V lost 0 bases to trimming and J lost 1 base; unmatched junction nucleotides: 9. This CDR3 has 18 amino acids. CDR3 sequence reads: CAISESTSPKGSYNEQFF. DNA of the CDR3: TGTGCCATCAGTGAGTCGACTAGCCCAAAGGGGTCCTACAATGAGCAGTTCTTC.

This chain links TRBV2 with TRBJ1-4; D may be TRBD1 (6 bases). There are 18 residues in the CDR3. V lost 4 bases and J 4 bases, leaving 22 bases between the germline ends. The germline V gene has CDR1 SNHLY and CDR2 FYNNEI. CDR3 loop: CASSGSPTAGAGNEKLFF. In nucleotides, the CDR3 is TGTGCCAGCAGTGGTTCCCCCACGGCGGGGGCGGGTAATGAAAAACTGTTTTTT.

In the case of this clone: The junction departs from the called germline gene at one end, perhaps through a read error. This chain connects TRBV27 to TRBJ2-1; tentatively, D is TRBD2 (6 bases). The CDR3 consists of 12 residues. The germline V gene has CDR1 MNHEY and CDR2 SMNVEV (reference sequence). CDR3 in amino acids: CASSLWGDEQFF. CDR3 in DNA: TGTGCCAGCAGCTTATGGGGGGATGAGCAGTTCTTC.

J is TRBJ2-7 and V is TRBV5-5; TRBD2 agrees at 11 bases. The CDR3 has 15 amino acids. Unmatched junction bases numbered 7, after V lost 4 bases and J lost 4 bases. CDR1 and CDR2 from the germline V gene are SGHKS and YYEKEE (reference sequence). The DNA for the CDR3 is TGTGCCAGCAGCACTAGCGGGAGTGGGTTGTACGAGCAGTACTTC. Translation gives CASSTSGSGLYEQYF.

This chain uses TRBV27 with TRBJ1-2, with D tentatively TRBD1 (5 bases). Germline CDR1 is MNHEY and CDR2 is SMNVEV (reference sequence). V was pared by 0 bases and J by 7 bases, with 18 bases between. The CDR3 loop spans 16 amino acids. The CDR3 sequence is CASSLSWDPDISGYTF. The CDR3 DNA reads as TGTGCCAGCAGTTTATCGTGGGACCCGGATATTTCTGGCTACACCTTC.

V usage is TRBV9 and J usage is TRBJ2-1, with 8 bases that match TRBD2. The CDR3 has 17 residues. The germline V gene encodes CDR1 SGDLS and CDR2 YYNGEE. V was clipped by 3 bases and J by 6 bases; unmatched bases: 14. CDR3 residues: CASSGRRSGDTRNEQFF. CDR3 DNA sequence: TGTGCCAGCAGCGGCCGTCGTAGCGGGGACACACGCAATGAGCAGTTCTTC.

The CDR3 sequence is CASSPGTVINQPQHF. The DNA for the CDR3 is TGTGCCAGCAGTCCCGGGACGGTGATCAATCAGCCCCAGCATTTT. This chain links TRBV6-6 with TRBJ1-5, with D tentatively TRBD1 (5 bases). Germline V gene sequence: CDR1 MNHNY, CDR2 SVGAGI (reference sequence). The V gene lost 5 bases and the J gene lost 3 bases, with 14 bases spanning the gap. This CDR3 comprises 15 residues.

J is TRBJ2-5 and V is TRBV5-1; TRBD1 matches 7 bases. Trimming cost V 6 bases and J 3 bases; bases outside gene matches: 2. This CDR3 is 12 amino acids long. The germline V gene has CDR1 SGHRS and CDR2 YFSETQ. This CDR3 is CASKGAKETQYF. The DNA of the CDR3 is TGCGCCAGCAAGGGGGCGAAAGAGACCCAGTACTTC.

This chain's CDR3 is CASSYTTGGGYGYTF. Here the CDR3 DNA reads TGTGCCAGCAGTTACACGACAGGGGGGGGATATGGCTACACCTTC. The rearrangement uses TRBV6-6 and TRBJ1-2, with TRBD1 matching 9 bases. V gave up 2 bases and J gave up 5 bases; unmatched junction bases: 6. Germline CDR1 reads MNHNY; CDR2 reads SVGAGI (reference sequence). The CDR3 is made up of 15 amino acids.

The chain has TRBV27 and TRBJ2-7; 14 bases are shared with TRBD2. Germline-derived CDR1 and CDR2 are MNHEY and SMNVEV (reference sequence). V dropped 6 bases and J dropped 2; count of bases not matched to a gene: 6. The CDR3 runs to 16 residues. CDR3 DNA: TGTGCCAGCAGAGGACTAGCGGGAGGTCGGACCTACGAGCAGTACTTC. Protein: CASRGLAGGRTYEQYF.

The J gene is TRBJ1-2, the V gene TRBV9; 7 nucleotides align to TRBD1. The trim removed 1 base at V and 6 bases at J, leaving 12 bases unmatched. The CDR3 totals 16 residues. CDR1 and CDR2 (germline): SGDLS, YYNGEE. The CDR3 region has the DNA TGTGCCAGCAGCGTAAGTGGCAGGCCCCAGGGGGATGGCTACACCTTC. Its translation is CASSVSGRPQGDGYTF.

The chain recombines TRBV18 with TRBJ2-7; TRBD1 matches 7 bases. CDR1 and CDR2 from the germline V gene are KGHSH and LQKENI. The length of the CDR3 is 15 residues. Unmatched junction bases numbered 8, after V lost 3 bases and J lost 3 bases. The CDR3 here is CASSPGTTGIYEQYF. The CDR3 nucleotides are TGTGCCAGCTCACCGGGGACGACAGGGATCTACGAGCAGTACTTC.

This clone was picked up one time. The rearrangement links TRBV11-2 to TRBJ1-1, with TRBD1 as a possible D gene (6 bases). The germline gives CDR1 SGHAT, CDR2 FQNNGV. The CDR3 spans 14 residues. V dropped 8 bases and J dropped 1 base, with 14 bases sitting between them. CDR3 region: CASATTGRNTEAFF. Here the CDR3 DNA reads TGTGCCAGCGCGACCACAGGGAGGAACACTGAAGCTTTCTTT. Together with reference TRBV11-2 and TRBJ1-1, the CDR3 gives the full variable domain: EAGVAQSPRYKIIEKRQSVAFWCNPISGHATLYWYQQILGQGPKLLIQFQNNGVVDDSQLPKDRFSAERLKGVDSTLKIQPAKLEDSAVYLCASATTGRNTEAFFGQGTRLTVV.

The chain recombines TRBV6-5 with TRBJ1-1, with D possibly matching TRBD1 (5 bases). The germline CDR1 and CDR2 sequences are MNHEY and SVGAGI. V lost 4 bases and J 1 base, leaving 13 bases between the germline ends. The CDR3 runs to 15 residues. The CDR3, as DNA: TGTGCCAGCAGTTTCTGGGGGGAGGGGAACACTGAAGCTTTCTTT. It specifies CASSFWGEGNTEAFF.

The chain links TRBV5-1 to TRBJ2-1; D is possibly TRBD1 or TRBD2 (5 bases each). The V end was cut by 4 bases, the J end by 6 bases, with 20 bases between. This CDR3 spans 16 amino acids. Looked up from germline, CDR1 is SGHRS and CDR2 is YFSETQ. The CDR3: CASSPDGRQLINEQFF. CDR3 coding DNA: TGCGCCAGCAGCCCAGATGGGAGACAGCTCATCAATGAGCAGTTCTTC.

The chain uses TRBV4-1 and TRBJ2-1; D is uncertain. V lost 0 bases to trimming and J lost 3 bases, with 21 bases between them. The CDR3 is 19 residues long. Germline V gene sequence: CDR1 MGHRA, CDR2 YSYEKL. CDR3 DNA: TGCGCCAGCAGCCAAGATAGGAAGCGCCCGAAGGTTCGCTACAATGAGCAGTTCTTC. It is translated as CASSQDRKRPKVRYNEQFF.

This clone was seen only a few times. V usage is TRBV14 and J usage is TRBJ2-7; no clear D gene. Germline CDR1 is SGHDN and CDR2 is FVKESK. This CDR3 contains 11 residues. V was cut by 5 bases and J by 2 bases, with 4 bases left in between. DNA of the CDR3: TGTGCCAGCAGCGCAGCCTACGAGCAGTACTTC. Its translation: CASSAAYEQYF.

This clone came up once. DNA of the CDR3: TGTGCCAGCAGTGTCCTACGGGGGGGCCCCCCCTACAATGAGCAGTTCTTC. The encoded protein is CASSVLRGGPPYNEQFF. The gene calls are TRBV6-1 and TRBJ2-1; 8 bases align to TRBD2. This CDR3 is built from 17 residues. J lost 2 bases, V lost 4 bases, and 10 bases had no gene match. Germline lookup yields CDR1 MNHNS and CDR2 SASEGT.